A selection of T cell receptor beta chains follows, all from one sample in a study of regulatory T cells in long-lasting Graves disease. TCRdb re-called the multiplex PCR reads through MiXCR, storing one row per CDR3 protein. Here the sample spans a few hundred thousand distinct CDR3 sequences, more than 20% being singletons. The source was peripheral blood mononuclear cells (PBMCs), collected when the disease was refractory, from a patient treated with antithyroid drugs. These receptor sequences come from a woman in her forties with Graves disease. Each CDR3 is given with its conserved first and last residue. A D gene is named only where the DNA matches it firmly. Clone size appears in some rows only: once, few, many, or a class for an expanded clone.

clone_size,j_call,d_call,v_call,cdr3_nt,cdr3_aa
many,TRBJ2-7,NA,TRBV12-3/TRBV12-4,TGTGCCAGCACCAGACACGGCTCCCTTCACGAGCAGTACTTC,CASTRHGSLHEQYF
NA,TRBJ2-7,TRBD1,TRBV3-1,TGTGCCAGCAGCCCGGGACAGGGGGACTCCTACGAGCAGTACTTC,CASSPGQGDSYEQYF
NA,TRBJ2-1,TRBD2,TRBV12-3/TRBV12-4,TGTGCCAGCAGCGACGGACTAGCGGGAGGGTCTGGGCAGTTCTTC,CASSDGLAGGSGQFF
NA,TRBJ2-3,TRBD2,TRBV11-2,TGTGCCAGCAGCTTAGGGTCTACTAGCGGGCAGATCACAGATACGCAGTATTTT,CASSLGSTSGQITDTQYF
NA,TRBJ1-1,NA,TRBV29-1,TGCAGCGTAAACAGGGAGGAAGCTTTCTTT,CSVNREEAFF
many,TRBJ2-7,NA,TRBV10-3,TGTGCCATCAGTGAGAGGTTGGGGCTCGAGCAGTACTTC,CAISERLGLEQYF
few,TRBJ2-3,NA,TRBV28,TGTGCCAGCAGCCCGCCCCAAGGGAAAACAGATACGCAGTATTTT,CASSPPQGKTDTQYF
NA,TRBJ2-7,TRBD2,TRBV20-1,TGCAGTGCTAGCAAGGGGACTAGCTCAAATTACGGCGAGCAGTACTTC,CSASKGTSSNYGEQYF
few,TRBJ2-6,TRBD2,TRBV20-1,TGCAGTGCTGAACTAGCGGGAGGGCCTGGGGCCAACGTCCTGACTTTC,CSAELAGGPGANVLTF
NA,TRBJ2-2,TRBD2,TRBV5-1,TGCGCCAGCAGCGCCGGACTAGCGGATGGGGGCGGGGAGCTGTTTTTT,CASSAGLADGGGELFF